This T cell receptor (beta chain) was captured by sequencing in a study of blood T cell repertoires in COVID-19. Study information: The cDNA or gDNA used as material had been derived from T cells, B-cell-depleted T cells, or PBMCs.

Clones were sequenced by immunoSEQ multiplex PCR, and TCRdb holds only the in-frame ones, with some missing. The profile covers roughly 260,000 clones, with 65% to 90% appearing a single time and approximately 4.8% taken by the ten largest. Per germline, CDR1 ENHRY and CDR2 SYGVKD. The CDR3 contains 15 residues. The J segment lost 2 bases and the V segment lost 5 bases, leaving 6 bases of the junction unmatched. The receptor comes from a woman between 65 and 79 years old with acute or convalescent COVID-19. Sequenced material: peripheral blood. The chain recombines TRBV10-3 with TRBJ1-2; 9 bases are a match to TRBD1. The CDR3 protein is CAISPQGARNYGYTF. CDR3 bases: TGTGCCATCAGTCCACAGGGGGCGCGGAACTATGGCTACACCTTC.